Listed below are T cell receptor beta chains from one sample, sequenced in a study of blood T cell repertoires in COVID-19. Assay: immunoSEQ multiplex PCR; the TCRdb copy retains only in-frame clones and omits some. Among roughly 80,000 clones listed, about 85% were seen once. Sequenced: peripheral blood. The receptors come from a man aged 60-69 years with active or convalescent COVID-19. Both conserved end residues are part of each CDR3. D genes are given only for firm matches. Clone size is not always given. Where it is, it says once, few, many or a class for expanded clones.

abundance | j_gene | v_gene | d_gene | CDR3nt | CDR3aa
once | TRBJ1-5 | TRBV19 | . | TGTGCCAGTAGTCTTAATAGCAATCAGCCCCAGCATTTT | CASSLNSNQPQHF
many | TRBJ2-7 | TRBV7-9 | . | TGTGCCAGCAGCTTAAGTTCGGGGGGCTTCGAGCAGTACTTC | CASSLSSGGFEQYF
. | TRBJ1-5 | TRBV28 | . | TGTGCCAGCATATCCCCCTGGGGGCTCGGCGCTCAGCCCCAGCATTTT | CASISPWGLGAQPQHF
once | TRBJ2-7 | TRBV10-1 | TRBD1 | TGCGCCAGCAGGGAAAACAGGGGGCGGTTGAGGACTTACGAGCAGTACTTC | CASRENRGRLRTYEQYF
. | TRBJ2-3 | TRBV3-1/TRBV3-2 | . | TGTGCCAGCAGCCAGCAAGCGGTGGCTAGCACAGATACGCAGTATTTT | CASSQQAVASTDTQYF
once | TRBJ2-1 | TRBV7-6 | . | TGTGCCAGCAGTCCCACCCAGGGAAGCAATGAGCAGTTCTTC | CASSPTQGSNEQFF
. | TRBJ1-6 | TRBV2 | . | TGTGCCAGCCTATCGACGGGGGGGGCGCGCTCACCCCTCCACTTT | CASLSTGGARSPLHF
. | TRBJ1-5 | TRBV27 | . | TGTGCCAGCAGTCCAACATCTTGGGCAAGACAGCCCCAGCATTTT | CASSPTSWARQPQHF
. | TRBJ2-3 | TRBV7-9 | . | TGTGCCAGCAGCTTAGGGGACTTAATCACAGATACGCAGTATTTT | CASSLGDLITDTQYF
. | TRBJ2-2 | TRBV11-2 | . | TGTGCCAGCAGCCCTCAAGGTACAGGGTATCTTTTCACCGGGGAGCTGTTTTTT | CASSPQGTGYLFTGELFF
. | TRBJ1-2 | TRBV2 | . | TGTGCCAGCAGTGGCGGGGGGGGATATAGCTATGGCTACACCTTC | CASSGGGGYSYGYTF
once | TRBJ1-6 | TRBV5-4 | . | TGTGCCAGCAGCTTGGGGTCCACGGGGGGTTCACCCCTCCACTTT | CASSLGSTGGSPLHF
few | TRBJ1-2 | TRBV18 | . | TGTGCCAGCTCACCAGCCAGTGCTAACTATGGCTACACCTTC | CASSPASANYGYTF
. | TRBJ2-7 | TRBV19 | TRBD1 | TGTGCCAGTAGTATTCCGGGACAGGGGTTCCACGAGCAGTACTTC | CASSIPGQGFHEQYF
. | TRBJ2-2 | TRBV7-6 | . | TGTGCCAGCAGCTTAGTAGGCAGGGAAACCGGGGAGCTGTTTTTT | CASSLVGRETGELFF
once | TRBJ2-5 | TRBV6-5 | TRBD1 | TGTGCCAGCAGCCTGGACAGGGCGAAGGAGACCCAGTACTTC | CASSLDRAKETQYF
. | TRBJ1-6 | TRBV6-2/TRBV6-3 | TRBD1 | TGTGCCAGCAGTTACGACGGGACAGCGTTTTATAATTCACCCCTCCACTTT | CASSYDGTAFYNSPLHF
. | TRBJ2-1 | TRBV5-1 | TRBD2 | TGCGCCAGCAGCCGTACTAGCGGGGGGGCCAATGAGCAGTTCTTC | CASSRTSGGANEQFF
. | TRBJ2-1 | TRBV29-1 | TRBD2 | TGCAGCGTCGGACTAGCGGCGGTGAATGAGCAGTTCTTC | CSVGLAAVNEQFF
. | TRBJ1-2 | TRBV19 | TRBD1 | TGTGCCAGTTCGGACAGGGTTCATGGCTACACCTTC | CASSDRVHGYTF
. | TRBJ2-2 | TRBV19 | TRBD1 | TGTGCCAGTAGTATCGTCCAGGGGGTTGCCGGGGAGCTGTTTTTT | CASSIVQGVAGELFF
few | TRBJ2-1 | TRBV29-1 | TRBD2 | TGCAGCGTTGGGGGGGGGAGCTCCTACAATGAGCAGTTCTTC | CSVGGGSSYNEQFF
. | TRBJ1-1 | TRBV6-5 | . | TGTGCCAGCAGGCCCAGGAACATGAACACTGAAGCTTTCTTT | CASRPRNMNTEAFF
few | TRBJ2-7 | TRBV5-5 | . | TGTGCCAGCTTACCCCCCGGGACAAAAGTAGGCTACGAGCAGTACTTC | CASLPPGTKVGYEQYF
. | TRBJ1-2 | TRBV12-3/TRBV12-4 | TRBD1 | TGTGCCAGCAGTTTATCGACAGGGGATGGCTACACCTTC | CASSLSTGDGYTF
. | TRBJ2-7 | TRBV6-5 | TRBD1 | TGTGCCAGCAGTTACGGGACAGGGGGACCCTACGAGCAGTACTTC | CASSYGTGGPYEQYF
. | TRBJ2-7 | TRBV18 | TRBD1 | TGTGCCAGCTCACCAGACAGGGTGTGGGAGCAGTACTTC | CASSPDRVWEQYF
. | TRBJ2-2 | TRBV7-9 | TRBD2 | TGTGCCAGCAGCCCATCCCCCAAGGGGACTAGCTCGACCGGGGAGCTGTTTTTT | CASSPSPKGTSSTGELFF
. | TRBJ2-2 | TRBV5-1 | TRBD1 | TGCGCCAGCAGCTTGGGGACAGGGGTCAACACCGGGGAGCTGTTTTTT | CASSLGTGVNTGELFF
. | TRBJ1-6 | TRBV11-3 | . | TGTGCCAGCAGCTTAGACGGGTTTTCACCCCTCCACTTT | CASSLDGFSPLHF
. | TRBJ1-2 | TRBV3-1/TRBV3-2 | . | TGTGCCAGCAGCCAAGATCAGGGCTACTATGGCTACACCTTC | CASSQDQGYYGYTF
. | TRBJ1-5 | TRBV29-1 | . | TGCAGCGTTGTAGTTCAGGGGAGGGGTAATCAGCCCCAGCATTTT | CSVVVQGRGNQPQHF
. | TRBJ2-1 | TRBV4-2 | . | TGTGCCAGCAGCCAAGAACACGGGGGCTCCTACAATGAGCAGTTCTTC | CASSQEHGGSYNEQFF
. | TRBJ2-5 | TRBV6-5 | . | TGTGCCAGCAGGTCTTTGAGGGGGTTGGAGACCCAGTACTTC | CASRSLRGLETQYF
. | TRBJ2-4 | TRBV27 | . | TGTGCCAGCAGTTTATCGGCAGGGGTAGCCAAAAACATTCAGTACTTC | CASSLSAGVAKNIQYF
. | TRBJ2-1 | TRBV7-9 | . | TGTGCCAGCAGCCCAGTGACTCGTGGCTCCGGTAATGAGCAGTTCTTC | CASSPVTRGSGNEQFF
once | TRBJ1-5 | TRBV7-8 | . | TGTGCCAGCAGCATCGACAGGAGTCAGCCCCAGCATTTT | CASSIDRSQPQHF
. | TRBJ1-1 | TRBV6-5 | TRBD1 | TGTGCCAGCAGTTACCGGACAGGGGACACTGAAGCTTTCTTT | CASSYRTGDTEAFF
. | TRBJ1-4 | TRBV29-1 | TRBD1 | TGCAGCGTGTCGGGACAGGGTGAAAAACTGTTTTTT | CSVSGQGEKLFF
. | TRBJ1-5 | TRBV5-8 | . | TGTGCCAGCAGCTTCCTAGGCAGCTCGGATAGCAATCAGCCCCAGCATTTT | CASSFLGSSDSNQPQHF
. | TRBJ2-3 | TRBV7-2 | TRBD1 | TGTGCCAGCAGCTTAGTACAGGGGGCAGCAGATACGCAGTATTTT | CASSLVQGAADTQYF
. | TRBJ1-2 | TRBV29-1 | . | TGCAGCGTTGAAGGCGTTCTTACTAACTATGGCTACACCTTC | CSVEGVLTNYGYTF